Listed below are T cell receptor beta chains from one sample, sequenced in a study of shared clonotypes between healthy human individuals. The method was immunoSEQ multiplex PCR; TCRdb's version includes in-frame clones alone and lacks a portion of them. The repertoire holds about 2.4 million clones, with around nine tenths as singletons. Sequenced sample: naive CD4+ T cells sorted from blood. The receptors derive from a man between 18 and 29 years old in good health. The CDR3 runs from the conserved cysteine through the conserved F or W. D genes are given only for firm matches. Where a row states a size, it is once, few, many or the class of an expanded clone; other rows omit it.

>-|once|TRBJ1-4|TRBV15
TGTGCCACCAGCAGGGCAGATACTAATGAAAAACTGTTTTTT
CATSRADTNEKLFF
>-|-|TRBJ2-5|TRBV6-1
TGTGCCAGCAGTGGAGGCACAACACGACAAGAGACCCAGTACTTC
CASSGGTTRQETQYF
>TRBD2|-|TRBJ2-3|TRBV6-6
TGTGCCAGCAGTCCCAGCGGGAGCAACACAGATACGCAGTATTTT
CASSPSGSNTDTQYF
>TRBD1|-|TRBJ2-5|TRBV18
TGTGCCAGCTCACCCATCGGACAGGGACTTCGAGAGACCCAGTACTTC
CASSPIGQGLRETQYF
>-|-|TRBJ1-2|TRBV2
TGTGCCAGCACTCGACAACTAAGAAATGGCTACACCTTC
CASTRQLRNGYTF
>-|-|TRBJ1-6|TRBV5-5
TGTGCCAGCAGCTTAGAGGGAAACTATAATTCACCCCTCCACTTT
CASSLEGNYNSPLHF
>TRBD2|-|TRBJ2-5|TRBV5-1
TGCGCCAGCAGTAGCGGGGGGGCCCAAGAGACCCAGTACTTC
CASSSGGAQETQYF
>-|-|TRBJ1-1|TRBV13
TGTGCCAGCAGCTTAGTCTCGGGTCCTGGCACTGAAGCTTTCTTT
CASSLVSGPGTEAFF
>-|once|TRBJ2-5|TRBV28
TGTGCCAGCACTGGGGGGCAACAGACCCAGTACTTC
CASTGGQQTQYF
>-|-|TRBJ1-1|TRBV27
TGTGCCAGCAGTTTACAGGGGCTCATGGAGGGCACTGAAGCTTTCTTT
CASSLQGLMEGTEAFF
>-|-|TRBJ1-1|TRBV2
TGTGCCAGCTTGCTGAACAGCCAGAACACTGAAGCTTTCTTT
CASLLNSQNTEAFF
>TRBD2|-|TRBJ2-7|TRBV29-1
TGCAGCGTCACCGCGGGGGGTGGCTACGAGCAGTACTTC
CSVTAGGGYEQYF
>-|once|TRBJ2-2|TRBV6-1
TGTGCCAGCAGTGAACTGGGGAAGAACACCGGGGAGCTGTTTTTT
CASSELGKNTGELFF
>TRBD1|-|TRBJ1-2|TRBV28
TGTGCCAGCAGTTCCCCCGGGACAGGAACTAACTATGGCTACACCTTC
CASSSPGTGTNYGYTF
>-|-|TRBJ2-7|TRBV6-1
TGTGCCAGCAGTGAGGTGGCCAGTGAGCAGTACTTC
CASSEVASEQYF
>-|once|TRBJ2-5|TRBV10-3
TGTGCCATCAGGGGTGGGGGTAGAGGAGAGACCCAGTACTTC
CAIRGGGRGETQYF
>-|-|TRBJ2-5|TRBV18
TGTGCCAGCTCACCAACGGGTTATTCCCAAGAGACCCAGTACTTC
CASSPTGYSQETQYF
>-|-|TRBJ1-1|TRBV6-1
TGTGCCAGCAAAGGAGGGCCCCTGAACACTGAAGCTTTCTTT
CASKGGPLNTEAFF
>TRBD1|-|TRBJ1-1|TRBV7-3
TGTGCCAGCAGCCGAGCCATCGAAGGGGGCCCCCCTGAAGCTTTCTTT
CASSRAIEGGPPEAFF
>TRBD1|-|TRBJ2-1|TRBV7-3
TGTGCCAGCAGGGCCGACAGGGCTGGGACCAATGAGCAGTTCTTC
CASRADRAGTNEQFF
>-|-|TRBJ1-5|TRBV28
TGTGCCAGCGGAACGGGGGGCAATCAGCCCCAGCATTTT
CASGTGGNQPQHF
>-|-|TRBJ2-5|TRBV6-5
TGTGCCAGCAGTGGCTCTCAAACCCAGTACTTC
CASSGSQTQYF
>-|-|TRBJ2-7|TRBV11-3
TGTGCCAGCAGCTTATCAGCGGACTCCTACGAGCAGTACTTC
CASSLSADSYEQYF
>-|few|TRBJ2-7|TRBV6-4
TGTGCCAGCAGGCTAGTAAAGATATGGAGCTCCTACGAGCAGTACTTC
CASRLVKIWSSYEQYF
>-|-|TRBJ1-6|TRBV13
TGTGCCAGCAGCTTAGGGTCAACGGGGATCGGGAATTCACCCCTCCACTTT
CASSLGSTGIGNSPLHF
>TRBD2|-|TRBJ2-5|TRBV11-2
TGTGCCAGCAGCTTGACGGGGGGGCTAAAGACCCAGTACTTC
CASSLTGGLKTQYF
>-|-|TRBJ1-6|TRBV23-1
TGCGCCAGCAGCAGACAGGCTCCTCCGTCAAAACCCCTCCACTTT
CASSRQAPPSKPLHF
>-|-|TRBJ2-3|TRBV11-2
TGTGCCAGCAGCACCGGACAGCTAACAGATACGCAGTATTTT
CASSTGQLTDTQYF
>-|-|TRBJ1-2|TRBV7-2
TGTGCCAGCAGCTTACGGGGTCCTACCACCTTC
CASSLRGPTTF
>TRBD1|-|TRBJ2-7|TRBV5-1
TGCGCCAGCAGCAGCGACAGGGGCAATTACGAGCAGTACTTC
CASSSDRGNYEQYF
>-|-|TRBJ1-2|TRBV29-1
TGCAGCGTTGAGGATCTGGGGGGCTACACCTTC
CSVEDLGGYTF
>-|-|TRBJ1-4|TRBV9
TGTGCCAGCAGCTCAGGGACGGCATTCGGAGAAAAACTGTTTTTT
CASSSGTAFGEKLFF
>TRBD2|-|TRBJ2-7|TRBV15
TGTGCCACCAGCCTAGGATTGGTGGCGGGAGGGGGCAGCGAGCAGTACTTC
CATSLGLVAGGGSEQYF
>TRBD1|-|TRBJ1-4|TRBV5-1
TGCGCCAGCAGACAGGGACAGGGGGCGACGGTTGGTGAAAAACTGTTTTTT
CASRQGQGATVGEKLFF
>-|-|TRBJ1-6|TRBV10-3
TGTGCCATCAGTGATGATGGGGCGTATTCACCCCTCCACTTT
CAISDDGAYSPLHF
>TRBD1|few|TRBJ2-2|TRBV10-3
TGTGCCATCAGTGAGGGACAGGGGATAGGGCTGTTTTTT
CAISEGQGIGLFF
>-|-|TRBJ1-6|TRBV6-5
TGTGCCAGCAGTTACTCGAGTTGGTATGGTAATTCACCCCTCCACTTT
CASSYSSWYGNSPLHF
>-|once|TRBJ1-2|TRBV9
TGTGCCAGCAGCCCGTCCGGGGATCACTATGGCTACACCTTC
CASSPSGDHYGYTF
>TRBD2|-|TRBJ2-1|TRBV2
TGTGCCAGCAGTCGGACTAGCGGGAACTACAATGAGCAGTTCTTC
CASSRTSGNYNEQFF
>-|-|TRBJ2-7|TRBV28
TGTGCTAGCACAGGTTCTTTCTACTACGAGCAGTACTTC
CASTGSFYYEQYF